The 22 T cell receptor beta chains given below trace back to one sample, sequenced in a study of early T cells in non-severe SARS-CoV-2 infection. TCRdb recomputed calls from the 5' RACE reads with MiXCR, one row per CDR3 protein. Here the sample spans tens of thousands of distinct CDR3 sequences, 10% to 15% being singletons. The sample comprised whole blood. The receptors stem from an adult who was a healthcare worker with PCR-confirmed SARS-CoV-2 infection or an uninfected control (not recorded which).

This clonotype was detected ten times or more. J is TRBJ1-2 and V is TRBV19; no firm D call. Deletions cut 5 bases from V and 2 bases from J, with 12 bases between. Germline CDR1 and CDR2: LNHDA and SQIVND (reference sequence). CDR3 size: 14 residues. The CDR3 protein is CASSAMAQNYGYTF. The CDR3 DNA reads TGTGCCAGTAGTGCGATGGCCCAAAACTATGGCTACACCTTC.

The chain employs TRBV18 and TRBJ2-7; D not certain. The CDR3 is 22 amino acids. V lost 1 base, J lost 2 bases, and 33 bases lay in between. The germline V gene has CDR1 KGHSH and CDR2 LQKENI. In DNA form, the CDR3 reads TGTGCCAGCTCACCACTTTCCTTTTCCAACCATGGTGGCACCCTGAACACCTACGAGCAGTACTTC. Translated, it gives CASSPLSFSNHGGTLNTYEQYF.

The chain joins TRBV29-1 to TRBJ1-1; D not resolved. V shed 6 bases and J shed 0 bases, with 11 bases lying between them. Germline V lookup: CDR1 SQVTM, CDR2 ANQGSEA. The CDR3 runs 13 residues. The CDR3 sequence: CSVDQSMNTEAFF. Here the CDR3 DNA reads TGCAGCGTGGATCAGAGCATGAACACTGAAGCTTTCTTT.

This clonotype was recorded only once. The chain carries TRBV5-4 and TRBJ2-3; 7 bases match TRBD2. CDR3 size: 16 residues. Germline V gene data show CDR1 as SGHNT and CDR2 as YYREEE (reference sequence). V was pared by 4 bases and J by 0 bases, with 8 bases of the junction left unmatched. The CDR3 spells CASSPAGTGSTDTQYF. DNA of the CDR3: TGTGCCAGCAGCCCAGCGGGAACCGGAAGCACAGATACGCAGTATTTT.

This clonotype was counted between two and nine times. The chain carries TRBV2 and TRBJ2-1; D ambiguous. The CDR3 has 18 residues. The V gene lost 0 bases and the J gene lost 0 bases, with 15 bases spanning the gap. Germline-derived CDR1 and CDR2 are SNHLY and FYNNEI. The CDR3 nucleotides read TGTGCCAGCAGTGAAGCGGTTTTTAGGTCCTCCTCCTACAATGAGCAGTTCTTC. This sequence encodes CASSEAVFRSSSYNEQFF.

This clonotype has a count of ten or more. The rearrangement links TRBV29-1 to TRBJ2-5, with 8 bases aligning to TRBD1. Unmatched junction bases numbered 6, after V lost 5 bases and J lost 1 base. This CDR3 is 14 amino acids long. Germline CDR1 is SQVTM and CDR2 is ANQGSEA. DNA of the CDR3: TGCAGCGTTACTGACAGGGGCATCCAAGAGACCCAGTACTTC. Translated: CSVTDRGIQETQYF.

Many counts were recorded for this clonotype. The V call is TRBV2, the J call TRBJ2-4, with D hard to call. Germline V lookup: CDR1 SNHLY, CDR2 FYNNEI. This CDR3 comprises 17 residues. V was cut by 0 bases and J by 0 bases, with 12 bases left in between. CDR3 region: CASSEAEYPLAKNIQYF. For the CDR3, the DNA is TGTGCCAGCAGTGAAGCGGAGTACCCGCTAGCCAAAAACATTCAGTACTTC.

The CDR3 nucleotides are TGTGCCAGCAGCGAGCGGGGGGGCGACGAGCAGTACTTC. Its protein is CASSERGGDEQYF. The chain employs TRBV5-4 and TRBJ2-7; 10 bases line up with TRBD2. Per germline, CDR1 SGHNT and CDR2 YYREEE (reference sequence). Trimming cost V 4 bases and J 5 bases; bases outside gene matches: 3. The CDR3 consists of 13 residues.

The chain is built from TRBV27 and TRBJ1-4, with D uncertain. V dropped 5 bases and J dropped 8 bases, with 15 bases sitting between them. The CDR3 sequence is 14 residues long. Germline CDR1 MNHEY, CDR2 SMNVEV (reference sequence). Here the CDR3 reads CASSLGRFGEKLFF. The CDR3, as DNA: TGTGCCAGCAGTCTTGGACGCTTCGGAGAAAAACTGTTTTTT.

The chain joins TRBV20-1 to TRBJ1-4; 7 nucleotides agree with TRBD1. Germline CDR1 is DFQATT and CDR2 is SNEGSKA (reference sequence). The J segment lost 3 bases and the V segment lost 0 bases, leaving 7 bases of the junction unmatched. The CDR3 loop spans 16 amino acids. CDR3 protein: CSARDSTGRANEKLFF. In DNA, the CDR3 is TGCAGTGCTAGAGATTCGACAGGGAGGGCTAATGAAAAACTGTTTTTT.

To note about this clonotype: A clone one base away is much larger, so this may be a read error. The chain uses TRBV7-6 and TRBJ2-1; TRBD2 matches at 10 bases. The germline V gene encodes CDR1 SGHVS and CDR2 FNYEAQ. The CDR3 length is 15 residues. CDR3 DNA sequence: TGTGTCAGCAGCTTAGCGGGGGGCTCCTACAATGAGCAGTTCTTC. It encodes CVSSLAGGSYNEQFF.

The V and J genes are TRBV29-1 and TRBJ2-1; D gene ambiguous. The CDR3 length is 13 residues. Deletions cut 4 bases from V and 0 bases from J, with 7 bases between. Germline V CDR1 and CDR2: SQVTM, ANQGSEA. CDR3 sequence (DNA): TGCAGCGTTGGTATACCCTCCTACAATGAGCAGTTCTTC. This codes for CSVGIPSYNEQFF.

This clonotype was seen at least ten times. V gene TRBV18 combines with J gene TRBJ2-7, with TRBD2 matching 10 bases. This CDR3 region has 16 residues. With V trimmed by 0 bases and J by 2 bases, 4 bases remained unmatched. CDR1 and CDR2 from the germline V gene are KGHSH and LQKENI. This CDR3 is CASSPPLAGAPYEQYF. DNA of the CDR3: TGTGCCAGCTCACCACCCCTAGCGGGGGCTCCCTACGAGCAGTACTTC.

This clonotype showed up just a few times. The rearrangement links TRBV7-2 to TRBJ1-4, with 7 bases that match TRBD1. The CDR3 loop spans 16 amino acids. Germline V gives CDR1 SGHTA, CDR2 FQGNSA. V was pared by 2 bases and J by 6 bases, with 9 bases of the junction left unmatched. CDR3 DNA sequence: TGTGCCAGCAGCTTAAGTCCGGGACAGTTCGATGAAAAACTGTTTTTT. Amino acid sequence: CASSLSPGQFDEKLFF.

This clonotype was seen only a few times. The rearrangement uses TRBV20-1 and TRBJ2-7; TRBD2 is a possible D gene (5 bases). The CDR3 consists of 11 residues. Germline CDR1 DFQATT, CDR2 SNEGSKA (reference sequence). The CDR3 loop is CSAEATYEQYF. The CDR3, as DNA: TGCAGCGCGGAGGCCACCTACGAGCAGTACTTC.

This clonotype was observed many times. V and J are TRBV12-3 or TRBV12-4 and TRBJ2-1, with D maybe TRBD1 (5 bases). V lost 6 bases to trimming and J lost 3 bases, with 15 bases between them. The CDR3 sequence is 15 residues long. The CDR3 protein is CASSPWTRYYNEQFF. CDR3 sequence (DNA): TGTGCCAGCAGCCCCTGGACACGATACTACAATGAGCAGTTCTTC.

This clonotype was counted ten times or more. This chain links TRBV11-2 with TRBJ2-3; TRBD2 agrees at 8 bases. The V gene end was trimmed by 5 bases and the J gene end by 1 base; junction bases not matched to a gene: 2. The CDR3 contains 14 residues. Germline-derived CDR1 and CDR2 are SGHAT and FQNNGV. CDR3 sequence: CASSLSGGTDTQYF. The CDR3 DNA reads as TGTGCCAGCAGCCTTAGCGGGGGCACAGATACGCAGTATTTT. The entire variable domain, with the rest obtained from reference TRBV11-2 and TRBJ2-3, is as follows: EAGVAQSPRYKIIEKRQSVAFWCNPISGHATLYWYQQILGQGPKLLIQFQNNGVVDDSQLPKDRFSAERLKGVDSTLKIQPAKLEDSAVYLCASSLSGGTDTQYFGPGTRLTVL.

This clonotype was counted a few times. The J gene is TRBJ2-3, the V gene TRBV3-1; 10 nucleotides agree with TRBD2. V dropped 1 base and J dropped 6; count of bases not matched to a gene: 7. This CDR3 comprises 16 residues. Looked up from germline, CDR1 is LGHDT and CDR2 is YNNKEL (reference sequence). CDR3 DNA: TGTGCCAGCAGCCAAGCCTTACTAGCGGGATTGGATACGCAGTATTTT. It specifies CASSQALLAGLDTQYF.

This clonotype was counted a few times. The CDR3 protein is CASTMGALGETQYF. The CDR3 region has the DNA TGTGCCAGCACCATGGGAGCCCTCGGTGAGACCCAGTACTTC. This chain connects TRBV11-2 to TRBJ2-5; perhaps TRBD2 as D (5 bases). The CDR3 length is 14 residues. Germline-derived CDR1 and CDR2 are SGHAT and FQNNGV. V dropped 7 bases and J dropped 5 bases, with 17 bases sitting between them. Using reference TRBV11-2 and TRBJ2-5 for the parts outside the CDR3, the full variable domain is EAGVAQSPRYKIIEKRQSVAFWCNPISGHATLYWYQQILGQGPKLLIQFQNNGVVDDSQLPKDRFSAERLKGVDSTLKIQPAKLEDSAVYLCASTMGALGETQYFGPGTRLLVL.

The rearrangement links TRBV29-1 to TRBJ2-7, with TRBD2 as a possible D gene (6 bases). Germline assignment: CDR1 SQVTM and CDR2 ANQGSEA. The CDR3 is 14 amino acids. Between the trimmed V and J ends, which lost 6 bases and 1 base, there was a span of 16 bases. The CDR3 here is CSVTKGTSSYEQYF. The CDR3 coding sequence is TGCAGCGTAACTAAAGGGACTTCGTCCTACGAGCAGTACTTC.

This clonotype was seen many times. V usage is TRBV7-2 and J usage is TRBJ2-5; TRBD1 might be the D (6 bases). Between the trimmed V and J ends, which lost 7 bases and 0 bases, there was a span of 6 bases. The CDR3 runs to 12 residues. CDR1 and CDR2 (germline): SGHTA, FQGNSA. The CDR3 loop reads CASKGDQETQYF. The CDR3 DNA sequence: TGTGCCAGCAAGGGGGACCAAGAGACCCAGTACTTC.

The sample holds many counts of this clonotype. V and J are TRBV20-1 and TRBJ2-5; TRBD2 aligns across 12 bases. There are 12 residues in the CDR3. Germline-derived CDR1 and CDR2 are DFQATT and SNEGSKA (reference sequence). The CDR3 here is CSGLAGRETQYF. The CDR3, as DNA: TGCAGCGGACTAGCGGGACGAGAGACCCAGTACTTC.